This T cell receptor (beta chain) was identified in a study of T cell therapy after organ transplantation. Clones were read by immunoSEQ multiplex PCR, and TCRdb kept only the in-frame ones, dropping some. The data hold 17,000 or so clones, with less than 90% observed a single time. V lost 0 bases to trimming and J lost 3 bases, with 8 bases between them. Per the germline V gene, CDR1 is SGHDN and CDR2 is FVKESK. The CDR3 runs to 15 residues. As for time point: 20-29 weeks after completion of therapy. Concerning this clone itself: Its matching antigen is unknown.

The sequence was collected from a human patient who had received a solid organ transplant and had CMV disease. Some of these T cells may belong to the graft donor. The specimen comprised CD8+ T cells from blood, sampled after autologous CMV-specific T cell therapy. The gene calls are TRBV14 and TRBJ2-2; D unresolved. In nucleotides, the CDR3 is TGTGCCAGCAGCCAAGAGTGGAGTTACACCGGGGAGCTGTTTTTT. Its protein product is CASSQEWSYTGELFF.